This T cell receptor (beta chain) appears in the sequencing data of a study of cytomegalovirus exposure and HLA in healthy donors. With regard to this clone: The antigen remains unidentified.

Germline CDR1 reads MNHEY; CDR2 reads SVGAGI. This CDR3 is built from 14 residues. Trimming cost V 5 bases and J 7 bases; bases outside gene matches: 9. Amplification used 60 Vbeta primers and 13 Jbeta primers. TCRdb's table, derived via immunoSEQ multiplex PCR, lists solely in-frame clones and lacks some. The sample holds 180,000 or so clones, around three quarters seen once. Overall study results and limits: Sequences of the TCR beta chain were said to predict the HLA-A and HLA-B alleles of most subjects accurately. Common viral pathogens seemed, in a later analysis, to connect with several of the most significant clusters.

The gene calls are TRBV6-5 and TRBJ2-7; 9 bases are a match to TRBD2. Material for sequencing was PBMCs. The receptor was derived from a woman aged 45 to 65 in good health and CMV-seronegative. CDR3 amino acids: CASSRPRAGGEQYF. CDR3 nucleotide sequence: TGTGCCAGCAGTCGACCCCGGGCGGGGGGGGAGCAGTACTTC.